These 18 T cell receptor beta chains came from one sample sequenced in a study of Ad26.COV2.S vaccination and SARS-CoV-2 variants. Here immunoSEQ multiplex PCR was the method, and the copy in TCRdb shows in-frame clones only, minus some. Among just over 350,000 clones listed, under 95% were seen once. Sequenced here: peripheral blood, sampled after recovery from COVID-19. The receptors come from a human donor who had recovered from COVID-19.

The chain couples TRBV6-1 to TRBJ1-6, with no clear D. V was trimmed by 3 bases and J by 11 bases, leaving 5 bases between them. The CDR3 loop spans 11 amino acids. Per germline, CDR1 MNHNS and CDR2 SASEGT. CDR3 DNA: TGTGCCAGCAGTGACGGACCACCCCTCCACTTT. Protein sequence: CASSDGPPLHF.

This chain uses TRBV11-2 with TRBJ2-7; D possibly corresponds to TRBD2 (5 bases). Trimming cost V 1 base and J 3 bases, with 7 bases left between them. Per the germline V gene, CDR1 is SGHAT and CDR2 is FQNNGV. This CDR3 is built from 13 residues. CDR3 in DNA: TGTGCCAGCAGCTTAGCGGGGATCTACGAGCAGTACTTC. It is translated as CASSLAGIYEQYF.

The chain combines TRBV7-2 with TRBJ2-3; D could derive from TRBD1 or TRBD2 (6 bases each). The germline V gene has CDR1 SGHTA and CDR2 FQGNSA. This CDR3 contains 16 residues. V lost 1 base and J 2 bases, leaving 13 bases between the germline ends. CDR3 sequence: CASSLVRGANTDTQYF. The CDR3 DNA follows: TGTGCCAGCAGCTTAGTGAGGGGGGCTAACACAGATACGCAGTATTTT.

To note about this clone: Germline is not matched at one junction end, which may reflect a read error. The J gene is TRBJ1-2, the V gene TRBV9, with D tentatively TRBD1 (6 bases). Looked up from germline, CDR1 is SGDLS and CDR2 is YYNGEE. The CDR3 covers 15 residues. CDR3 bases: TGTGCCAGCAGCGTAGAGGGGGTGGCGCCCCGTCCCACGAGTTTC. Its protein product is CASSVEGVAPRPTSF.

The genes are TRBV6-4 and TRBJ1-1; D remains unclear. V was pared by 2 bases and J by 5 bases, with 9 bases between. Germline values: CDR1 MRHNA, CDR2 SNTAGT. This CDR3 is 13 amino acids long. This CDR3 is CASSDRVETEAFF. The CDR3 DNA follows: TGTGCCAGCAGTGACAGAGTGGAAACTGAAGCTTTCTTT.

The DNA of the CDR3 is TGTGCCAGCAGTTACGCCGGGCCAACCTACGAGCAGTACTTC. Its protein product is CASSYAGPTYEQYF. The rearrangement links TRBV6-6 to TRBJ2-7; D not resolved. Deletions cut 2 bases from V and 2 bases from J, with 10 bases between. The CDR3 extends over 14 amino acids. Germline V gives CDR1 MNHNY, CDR2 SVGAGI (reference sequence).

The chain links TRBV15 to TRBJ1-5, with D unclear. V shed 1 base and J shed 0 bases, with 4 bases lying between them. This CDR3 comprises 14 residues. The germline V gene encodes CDR1 LNHNV and CDR2 YYDKDF (reference sequence). The CDR3 here is CATSRAISNQPQHF. The CDR3 DNA is TGTGCCACCAGCAGAGCAATTAGCAATCAGCCCCAGCATTTT.

This chain connects TRBV3-1 (or the pseudogene TRBV3-2) to TRBJ2-5; a weak D match, TRBD2 (6 bases). The CDR3 has 11 amino acids. The germline gives CDR1 LGHDT, CDR2 YNNKEL (reference sequence). V lost 4 bases, J lost 9 bases, and 9 bases lay in between. The CDR3 here is CASSLTGAQYF. As DNA, the CDR3 is TGTGCCAGCAGCCTCACGGGGGCCCAGTACTTC.

This chain joins TRBV3-1 (or the pseudogene TRBV3-2) and TRBJ1-5, with a tentative D call TRBD1 (5 bases). V lost 1 base to trimming and J lost 3 bases, with 7 bases between them. CDR3 size: 14 residues. Germline V CDR1 and CDR2: LGHDT, YNNKEL (reference sequence). The CDR3 nucleotides are TGTGCCAGCAGCCAAGGGGGCAACAATCAGCCCCAGCATTTT. Its protein product is CASSQGGNNQPQHF.

The J gene is TRBJ1-5, the V gene TRBV27, with TRBD1 matching over 7 bases. Per the germline V gene, CDR1 is MNHEY and CDR2 is SMNVEV (reference sequence). V shed 2 bases and J 3 bases; nucleotides not matched to a gene: 10. The CDR3 contains 17 residues. CDR3 coding DNA: TGTGCCAGCAGTTTAGGGACAGTCGGATCCTACAATCAGCCCCAGCATTTT. Translating it yields CASSLGTVGSYNQPQHF.

The rearrangement links TRBV27 to TRBJ2-7, with 9 bases matching TRBD2. Germline V CDR1 and CDR2: MNHEY, SMNVEV (reference sequence). The CDR3 is 18 amino acids. Trimming removed 4 bases from V and 6 bases from J; junction bases left unmatched: 19. CDR3 amino acids: CASSSREFSSGAYFEQYF. The CDR3 nucleotides are TGTGCCAGCAGTTCCCGAGAATTTTCTAGCGGGGCCTATTTCGAGCAGTACTTC.

The chain employs TRBV6-1 and TRBJ1-5; a possible D gene is TRBD1 (5 bases). From germline, CDR1 is MNHNS and CDR2 SASEGT. Trimming left V 2 bases short and J 7 bases short, with 15 bases between. This CDR3 has 15 residues. CDR3 sequence (DNA): TGTGCCAGCAGTGAACATTACATGGGGGACCAGCCCCAGCATTTT. Protein sequence: CASSEHYMGDQPQHF.

This clone was detected only once. J is TRBJ1-4 and V is TRBV4-1; D ambiguous. Germline loops: CDR1 MGHRA, CDR2 YSYEKL. The V end lost 0 bases, the J end lost 0 bases, and 5 bases lay between the germline ends. This CDR3 spans 15 amino acids. CDR3 sequence: CASSQDRTTNEKLFF. As DNA, the CDR3 is TGCGCCAGCAGCCAAGATCGAACAACTAATGAAAAACTGTTTTTT.

This rearrangement joins TRBV5-8 to TRBJ1-5; D is ambiguous. Germline CDR1 SGHTS, CDR2 YDEGEE. This CDR3 has 15 amino acids. Trimming left V 5 bases short and J 2 bases short, with 14 bases between. CDR3 sequence reads: CASSWLTRGNQPQHF. CDR3 bases: TGTGCCAGCAGTTGGCTCACGAGGGGCAATCAGCCCCAGCATTTT.

This sequence joins TRBV2 and TRBJ1-4; no reliable D call. CDR3 length: 14 amino acids. CDR1 and CDR2 (germline): SNHLY, FYNNEI. With 5 bases removed from V and 5 bases from J, the gap between germline ends came to 12 bases. CDR3 sequence: CASSPVQRNEKLFF. DNA of the CDR3: TGTGCCAGCAGTCCTGTACAGAGGAATGAAAAACTGTTTTTT.

CDR3: CATSRDRKGGRMNTEAFF. The CDR3 DNA follows: TGTGCCACCAGCAGAGATCGAAAGGGGGGACGGATGAACACTGAAGCTTTCTTT. The chain employs TRBV15 and TRBJ1-1; D possibly corresponds to TRBD1 (6 bases). The CDR3 spans 18 residues. Trimming took 0 bases from V and 0 from J, leaving 17 bases between them. The germline V gene has CDR1 LNHNV and CDR2 YYDKDF (reference sequence).

This chain joins TRBV5-6 and TRBJ1-6; 7 bases agree with TRBD1. Germline V lookup: CDR1 SGHDT, CDR2 YYEEEE. J gave up 7 bases and V 7 bases, and 8 bases lay outside the gene matches. The CDR3 is 14 amino acids. CDR3 nucleotide sequence: TGTGCCAGCCGAACAGGGGTAAGGAATTCACCCCTCCACTTT. It encodes CASRTGVRNSPLHF.

This clone was detected once. The chain couples TRBV5-4 to TRBJ1-2; 9 nucleotides line up with TRBD1. J lost 11 bases, V lost 4 bases, and 9 bases had no gene match. Germline V gene lookup returns CDR1 SGHNT and CDR2 YYREEE (reference sequence). The CDR3 loop spans 13 amino acids. The CDR3 coding sequence is TGTGCCAGCAGCCGACCGGGACAGGGTATTTACACCTTC. It yields the protein CASSRPGQGIYTF.